The rows below give T cell receptor beta chains drawn from one sample of a study of T cells in Graves' hyperthyroidism and ophthalmopathy. TCRdb called the multiplex PCR reads again in MiXCR, with one record for every CDR3 protein. Of fewer than 400,000 distinct CDR3 sequences in the sample, roughly 13% are singletons; the top ten hold 25% to 30%. The sample was blood. All receptors come from a man between 45 and 60 years old with Graves' ophthalmopathy. CDR3s include the opening cysteine and the closing phenylalanine or tryptophan. The D gene is left open where the match is weak. A row's size may be missing; if present it is once, few, many or a size class.

17	TRBJ2-7	TRBV6-2/TRBV6-3	many	TRBD2	TGTGCCAGCAGTAACGGAGTGGGAGCGGGAGGCTCCTACGAGCAGTACTTC	CASSNGVGAGGSYEQYF
15	TRBJ1-5	TRBV7-9	NA	TRBD1	TGTGCCAGCAGCTTAGGGACAGGGGTCAATCAGCCCCAGCATTTT	CASSLGTGVNQPQHF
15	TRBJ2-7	TRBV18	many	TRBD2	TGTGCCAGCTCACCCATTTCGGGACTAGCGGGCGAGCAGTACTTC	CASSPISGLAGEQYF
13	TRBJ2-3	TRBV28	many	NA	TGTGCCAGCAGTTACAGGGGCACAGATACGCAGTATTTT	CASSYRGTDTQYF
18	TRBJ2-2	TRBV25-1	NA	NA	TGTGCCAGCAGTGAAAGGTTATGGGGGTCGGCGGGCACCGGGGAGCTGTTTTTT	CASSERLWGSAGTGELFF
13	TRBJ2-1	TRBV6-1	NA	TRBD2	TGTGCCAGCAACATAGCGGGAGGGAATGAGCAGTTCTTC	CASNIAGGNEQFF
15	TRBJ2-7	TRBV5-1	many	TRBD2	TGCGCCAGCAGCTTTGGGAGCGGGGCCGCCTACGAGCAGTACTTC	CASSFGSGAAYEQYF
15	TRBJ2-1	TRBV20-1	NA	TRBD2	TGCAGTGCCTACATTAGGACTAGCGGGGGAAATGAGCAGTTCTTC	CSAYIRTSGGNEQFF
14	TRBJ2-1	TRBV11-3	many	NA	TGTGCCAGCAGCTTCACGGGGGGCGTGAATGAGCAGTTCTTC	CASSFTGGVNEQFF
13	TRBJ2-5	TRBV20-1	NA	TRBD1	TGCAGTGCTTCGGGACAGGACAGAGAGACCCAGTACTTC	CSASGQDRETQYF
13	TRBJ2-7	TRBV28	NA	TRBD1	TGTGCCAGCAGGGACAGGGGAGGTTACGAGCAGTACTTC	CASRDRGGYEQYF
16	TRBJ2-7	TRBV7-8	many	TRBD2	TGTGCCACCACTACCGGGTCGGGACTACCTACCTACGAGCAGTACTTC	CATTTGSGLPTYEQYF
11	TRBJ2-5	TRBV29-1	few	NA	TGCAACGTTGAACCCCAAGAGACCCAGTACTTC	CNVEPQETQYF
12	TRBJ1-1	TRBV7-9	few	NA	TGTGCCAGCAGCTTAGGGGGGACAAAAGCTTTCTTT	CASSLGGTKAFF
15	TRBJ2-7	TRBV4-1	many	TRBD1	TGCGCCAGCAGCCAACCAGTGCAGGGGGCGGTCGAGCAGTACTTC	CASSQPVQGAVEQYF
15	TRBJ2-7	TRBV7-9	many	TRBD1	TGTGCCAGCAGCTCCGGACAGGGGAACCCCTACGAGCAGTACTTC	CASSSGQGNPYEQYF
17	TRBJ2-3	TRBV7-6	NA	NA	TGTGCCAGCAGCTTTGCAGATCTGACGGAAAAAACAGATACGCAGTATTTT	CASSFADLTEKTDTQYF
15	TRBJ2-2	TRBV6-2/TRBV6-3	NA	NA	TGTGCCAGCAGTTACGGGACTCTGAACACCGGGGAGCTGTTTTTT	CASSYGTLNTGELFF
16	TRBJ2-5	TRBV13	many	TRBD1	TGTGCCAGCAGCCTCCGACAGGGGCTAGGTGGAGAGACCCAGTACTTC	CASSLRQGLGGETQYF
16	TRBJ2-2	TRBV6-5	few	TRBD2	TGTGCCAGCAGTTACGGACTAGCGGGAGTCACCGGGGAGCTGTTTTTT	CASSYGLAGVTGELFF
15	TRBJ2-1	TRBV5-1	many	TRBD2	TGCGCCAGCAGCCAAGCGGCGGGAGGTTATGATGAGCAGTTCTTC	CASSQAAGGYDEQFF
14	TRBJ2-1	TRBV4-1	many	NA	TGCGCCAGCAGCCCAATAATCCTAGCTAATGAGCAGTTCTTC	CASSPIILANEQFF